The 11 T cell receptor beta chains in this list originate from one sample, sequenced in a study of cytomegalovirus exposure and HLA in healthy donors. With 60 Vbeta and 13 Jbeta primers, the PCR was carried out. Repertoires were generated with immunoSEQ multiplex PCR, while TCRdb's copy carries only in-frame clones and drops some. This repertoire shows around 94,000 clones, approximately 78% found once; its top ten account for approximately 4.4%. The sequencing sample was made of PBMCs. The source is a male donor in good health and CMV-seropositive.

This rearrangement joins TRBV6-6 to TRBJ2-7; TRBD1 aligns across 8 bases. There are 14 residues in the CDR3. CDR1 and CDR2 from the germline V gene are MNHNY and SVGAGI (reference sequence). The V and J ends lost 7 bases and 0 bases, in that order; junction bases with no gene match: 5. CDR3 DNA: TGTGCCAGCATGATGGACAGGGCCTCCTACGAGCAGTACTTC. Protein sequence: CASMMDRASYEQYF.

The chain combines TRBV5-4 with TRBJ1-2, with TRBD1 matching over 8 bases. The germline V gene has CDR1 SGHNT and CDR2 YYREEE (reference sequence). V lost 4 bases to trimming and J lost 8 bases; unmatched junction nucleotides: 13. This CDR3 is built from 15 residues. CDR3 amino acids: CASSHPTGEGFGYTF. CDR3 nucleotides: TGTGCCAGCAGCCACCCGACAGGGGAGGGGTTCGGCTACACCTTC.

This clone was counted only a few times. This rearrangement joins TRBV19 to TRBJ1-1, with 11 bases matching TRBD1. The V and J ends lost 10 bases and 3 bases, in that order; junction bases with no gene match: 7. Germline V gene data show CDR1 as LNHDA and CDR2 as SQIVND (reference sequence). The CDR3 extends over 14 amino acids. The CDR3 spells CATKPGQGDTEAFF. CDR3 DNA: TGTGCCACCAAGCCGGGACAGGGGGACACTGAAGCTTTCTTT.

This clone was observed a single time. V usage is TRBV5-6 and J usage is TRBJ2-7, with 11 bases lining up with TRBD1. The V gene end was trimmed by 4 bases and the J gene end by 4 bases; junction bases not matched to a gene: 1. CDR1 and CDR2 from the germline V gene are SGHDT and YYEEEE. CDR3 length equals 13 residues. The CDR3 protein is CASSRDRGYEQYF. DNA for the CDR3: TGTGCCAGCAGCCGGGACAGGGGGTACGAGCAGTACTTC.

This chain connects TRBV27 to TRBJ2-3; TRBD1 matches at 9 bases. The V segment lost 3 bases and the J segment 2 bases; nucleotides outside the gene matches: 3. This CDR3 contains 15 residues. CDR1 is MNHEY and CDR2 is SMNVEV in the germline V gene (reference sequence). CDR3 residues: CASSFRDRDTDTQYF. CDR3 DNA sequence: TGTGCCAGCAGTTTCCGGGACAGGGACACAGATACGCAGTATTTT.

V is TRBV4-1 and J is TRBJ1-5; the D is unclear. The CDR3 extends over 15 amino acids. The V and J ends lost 1 base and 0 bases respectively, with 7 bases between them. Looked up from germline, CDR1 is MGHRA and CDR2 is YSYEKL. The CDR3 sequence is CASSQVHNSNQPQHF. CDR3 nucleotide sequence: TGCGCCAGCAGCCAAGTTCACAATAGCAATCAGCCCCAGCATTTT.

The chain joins TRBV7-9 to TRBJ1-1; unclear D gene. The CDR3 consists of 12 residues. The V gene's germline CDR1 is SEHNR and CDR2 FQNEAQ (reference sequence). Trimming removed 1 base from V and 5 bases from J, with 5 bases in between. CDR3 nucleotides: TGTGCCAGCAGCTTAGTAGCAACTGAAGCTTTCTTT. It yields the protein CASSLVATEAFF.

V is TRBV4-1 and J is TRBJ1-6; 7 nucleotides agree with TRBD1. Germline lookup yields CDR1 MGHRA and CDR2 YSYEKL. This CDR3 is 16 amino acids long. V shed 3 bases and J 4 bases; nucleotides not matched to a gene: 6. CDR3 sequence reads: CASSQGQILYNSPLHF. For the CDR3, the DNA is TGCGCCAGCAGCCAGGGACAGATACTTTATAATTCACCCCTCCACTTT.

Turning to this clone: The junction shows a germline mismatch at one end, possibly a read error. The rearrangement links TRBV9 to TRBJ1-1, with D maybe TRBD1 (6 bases). Germline CDR1 is SGDLS and CDR2 is YYNGEE. The CDR3 has 11 amino acids. CDR3 loop: CASSPMNAGDF. The CDR3 bases are TGTGCCAGCAGCCCAATGAACGCAGGGGATTTT.

The CDR3, as DNA: TGTGCCAGCAGTTACGGGGGGGTAGGGAGGGAGACCCAGTACTTC. It specifies CASSYGGVGRETQYF. This chain links TRBV6-5 with TRBJ2-5, with TRBD2 identical over 7 bases. The CDR3 covers 15 residues. Germline CDR1 MNHEY, CDR2 SVGAGI. J lost 5 bases, V lost 2 bases, and 8 bases had no gene match.

This chain links TRBV28 with TRBJ1-3; D is unclear. Trimming removed 10 bases from V and 5 bases from J, with 9 bases in between. The CDR3 runs 11 residues. The germline V gene encodes CDR1 MDHEN and CDR2 SYDVKM. DNA for the CDR3: TGTGCCACTTGGCAGAGAAACACCATATATTTT. This codes for CATWQRNTIYF.